These 17 T cell receptor beta chains came from one sample sequenced in a study of cytomegalovirus exposure and HLA in healthy donors. The study ran its PCR with 60 Vbeta and 13 Jbeta primers. Generated by immunoSEQ multiplex PCR, the TCRdb table keeps only in-frame clones and is missing some. This sample has more than 100,000 clones, with about 73% found just once. The sequenced material came from PBMCs. The receptors shown here come from a woman between 25 and 40 years old in good health and CMV-seropositive.

A few counts support this clone. This chain uses TRBV27 with TRBJ1-2; perhaps TRBD1 as D (5 bases). V was shortened by 0 bases and J by 5 bases, with 13 bases between the two germline ends. The CDR3 loop spans 15 amino acids. From germline, CDR1 is MNHEY and CDR2 SMNVEV (reference sequence). CDR3 in DNA: TGTGCCAGCAGTTTATCGAGGATCCAGGGATATGGCTACACCTTC. This gives the protein CASSLSRIQGYGYTF.

The chain couples TRBV7-9 to TRBJ2-1, with 7 bases identical to TRBD1. The length of the CDR3 is 15 residues. Looked up from germline, CDR1 is SEHNR and CDR2 is FQNEAQ (reference sequence). V lost 6 bases to trimming and J lost 0 bases; unmatched junction nucleotides: 5. The CDR3 DNA follows: TGTGCCAGCAGGCACCGGGACAGCTCCTACAATGAGCAGTTCTTC. Translation gives CASRHRDSSYNEQFF.

The rearrangement links TRBV6-5 to TRBJ2-2, with 7 bases that match TRBD1. V dropped 4 bases and J dropped 0; count of bases not matched to a gene: 2. The V gene's germline CDR1 is MNHEY and CDR2 SVGAGI. The length of the CDR3 is 15 residues. The CDR3 reads CASSFDRANTGELFF. The CDR3 nucleotides are TGTGCCAGCAGTTTTGACAGGGCGAACACCGGGGAGCTGTTTTTT.

The chain recombines TRBV18 with TRBJ2-3; 9 nucleotides align to TRBD1. CDR1 and CDR2 from the germline V gene are KGHSH and LQKENI. The CDR3 is 17 residues long. Trimming took 0 bases from V and 2 from J; bases not matched to a gene: 6. CDR3 amino acids: CASSPPGQGTYTDTQYF. The DNA for the CDR3 is TGTGCCAGCTCACCACCGGGACAGGGAACGTACACAGATACGCAGTATTTT.

CDR3 region: CASSSYLNTEAFF. DNA of the CDR3: TGCGCCAGCAGCTCCTACCTGAACACTGAAGCTTTCTTT. V usage is TRBV5-1 and J usage is TRBJ1-1; unclear D gene. CDR3 length: 13 residues. Germline CDR1 reads SGHRS; CDR2 reads YFSETQ. Trimming pared 3 bases from V and 0 bases from J, leaving 6 bases between. Drawing the rest from reference TRBV5-1 and TRBJ1-1, the complete variable domain is KAGVTQTPRYLIKTRGQQVTLSCSPISGHRSVSWYQQTPGQGLQFLFEYFSETQRNKGNFPGRFSGRQFSNSRSEMNVSTLELGDSALYLCASSSYLNTEAFFGQGTRLTVV.

The rearrangement uses TRBV2 and TRBJ2-2, with 12 bases matching TRBD2. The ends lost 8 bases at V and 8 bases at J; junction bases unmatched: 0. This CDR3 comprises 12 residues. The germline CDR1 and CDR2 sequences are SNHLY and FYNNEI. CDR3 nucleotide sequence: TGTGCCAGCGGGACTAGCGGGGGGGAGCTGTTTTTT. It encodes CASGTSGGELFF.

This chain joins TRBV30 and TRBJ1-2, with no clear D. Germline loops: CDR1 GTSNPN, CDR2 SVGIG (reference sequence). The germline V and J ends were trimmed by 0 bases and 6 bases, with 8 bases remaining between them. The length of the CDR3 is 12 residues. CDR3 sequence: CAWSVSGNGYTF. In nucleotides, the CDR3 is TGTGCCTGGAGTGTTTCCGGGAATGGCTACACCTTC.

This rearrangement joins TRBV7-2 to TRBJ1-2; D remains unclear. Germline assignment: CDR1 SGHTA and CDR2 FQGNSA. The CDR3 length is 14 residues. The ends were cut back, 1 base at V and 3 bases at J, with 9 bases in the middle. The CDR3 bases are TGTGCCAGCAGCTTAGGCAGATCTCACTATGGCTACACCTTC. This sequence encodes CASSLGRSHYGYTF.

In this sample, this clone turned up once. The chain joins TRBV6-1 to TRBJ2-1; no definite D call. Germline V gives CDR1 MNHNS, CDR2 SASEGT. The CDR3 is made up of 12 amino acids. The germline V and J ends were trimmed by 7 bases and 6 bases, with 10 bases remaining between them. The CDR3 DNA reads as TGTGCCAGCACTCGACACAGCAATGAGCAGTTCTTC. Its protein product is CASTRHSNEQFF.

This chain uses TRBV18 with TRBJ2-2, with 9 bases aligning to TRBD2. The trim removed 8 bases at V and 8 bases at J, leaving 6 bases unmatched. This CDR3 region has 13 residues. Germline V gives CDR1 KGHSH, CDR2 LQKENI. The CDR3 spells CASTGLAAGELFF. CDR3 DNA sequence: TGTGCCAGCACGGGACTAGCTGCGGGGGAGCTGTTTTTT. The complete variable domain, with remaining parts taken from reference TRBV18 and TRBJ2-2, reads NAGVMQNPRHLVRRRGQEARLRCSPMKGHSHVYWYRQLPEEGLKFMVYLQKENIIDESGMPKERFSAEFPKEGPSILRIQQVVRGDSAAYFCASTGLAAGELFFGEGSRLTVL.

The V call is TRBV6-1, the J call TRBJ1-2; no clear D gene. Trimming cost V 0 bases and J 5 bases, with 13 bases left between them. Germline V gene data show CDR1 as MNHNS and CDR2 as SASEGT. The CDR3 has 15 residues. This chain's CDR3 is CASSEALSQVYGYTF. DNA of the CDR3: TGTGCCAGCAGTGAAGCACTATCCCAAGTTTATGGCTACACCTTC.

The chain recombines TRBV4-3 with TRBJ1-1; perhaps TRBD1 as D (5 bases). The CDR3 extends over 18 amino acids. V dropped 0 bases and J dropped 2 bases, with 19 bases sitting between them. Germline CDR1 LGHNA, CDR2 YSLEER. This CDR3 reads CASSQDLLRAEVNTEAFF. The CDR3 nucleotides are TGCGCCAGCAGCCAAGATCTCCTCAGGGCGGAAGTCAACACTGAAGCTTTCTTT.

Here the CDR3 reads CASSQGLGQLQPQHF. In nucleotides, the CDR3 is TGTGCCAGCAGCCAAGGTTTGGGGCAGCTACAGCCCCAGCATTTT. The chain uses TRBV4-2 and TRBJ1-5; D is possibly TRBD1 (5 bases). The CDR3 runs to 15 residues. V was trimmed by 1 base and J by 7 bases, leaving 14 bases between them. Germline CDR1 LGHNA, CDR2 YNFKEQ.

V and J are TRBV6-1 and TRBJ1-1; the D gene is possibly TRBD1 (5 bases). The CDR3 loop spans 14 amino acids. Trimming took off 5 bases at V and 1 base at J, with 11 bases between the two ends. Germline loops: CDR1 MNHNS, CDR2 SASEGT. Here the CDR3 DNA reads TGTGCCAGCAGTTTCAGGGTTAGGAACACTGAAGCTTTCTTT. Translation gives CASSFRVRNTEAFF.

For this clone: The sample carries other DNA sequences with the same CDR3. This chain connects TRBV7-9 to TRBJ1-4; the D gene is possibly TRBD1 (6 bases). CDR3 size: 13 residues. Germline V gene sequence: CDR1 SEHNR, CDR2 FQNEAQ (reference sequence). Trimming took 1 base from V and 8 from J, leaving 8 bases between them. CDR3 protein: CASSLGGGEKLFF. CDR3 nucleotides: TGTGCCAGCAGCTTAGGTGGGGGCGAAAAACTGTTTTTT.

This chain connects TRBV4-1 to TRBJ2-2, with D maybe TRBD1 (6 bases). The V end was cut by 0 bases, the J end by 4 bases, with 9 bases between. Germline CDR1 is MGHRA and CDR2 is YSYEKL. The CDR3 has 15 residues. In DNA form, the CDR3 reads TGCGCCAGCAGCCAAGACAGGGGTCGCACCGGGGAGCTGTTTTTT. Translation gives CASSQDRGRTGELFF.

The V call is TRBV28, the J call TRBJ1-3, with D possibly TRBD1 on 5 matching bases. This CDR3 has 14 residues. Germline assignment: CDR1 MDHEN and CDR2 SYDVKM. Deletions cut 8 bases from V and 6 bases from J, with 17 bases between. The CDR3 region has the DNA TGTGCCAGCTCCCCGGGACTCCTGAAAAACACCATATATTTT. Its translation: CASSPGLLKNTIYF.